The 32 T cell receptor beta chains below all came from one sample that was sequenced in a study of identical twins. TCRdb ran MiXCR on the 5' RACE reads and lists one entry per CDR3 protein. The profile covers about 550,000 distinct CDR3 sequences, with about a fifth appearing a single time and approximately 0.48% taken by the ten largest. In addition, the sample was reused for a study of yellow fever vaccine responses in identical twins.

The sequenced sample consisted of CD4+ T cells sorted from blood. These receptors all come from a woman younger than 30 in good health.

The table lists this clonotype with a few counts. The genes are TRBV9 and TRBJ1-2; TRBD1 is a possible D gene (6 bases). There are 15 residues in the CDR3. CDR1 and CDR2 from the germline V gene are SGDLS and YYNGEE. Between the trimmed V and J ends, which lost 0 bases and 2 bases, there was a span of 11 bases. Written as DNA, the CDR3 is TGTGCCAGCAGCGTAGTTGGGGGGCCCAACTATGGCTACACCTTC. Its translation: CASSVVGGPNYGYTF.

This CDR3 is CASSFKSYEQYV. The CDR3 DNA follows: TGCGCCAGCAGCTTCAAATCCTACGAGCAGTACGTC. The J gene is TRBJ2-7, the V gene TRBV5-1; no clear D gene. The CDR3 length is 12 residues. The V gene's germline CDR1 is SGHRS and CDR2 YFSETQ. The V end lost 2 bases, the J end lost 1 base, and 4 bases lay between the germline ends.

In its sample, this clonotype was seen a few times. As DNA, the CDR3 is TGCGCCAGCAGCGAAAGGCCTAATGAGCAGTTCTTC. The encoded protein is CASSERPNEQFF. The rearrangement joins TRBV5-1 to TRBJ2-1; D is uncertain. Between the trimmed V and J ends, which lost 4 bases and 7 bases, there was a span of 9 bases. Per germline, CDR1 SGHRS and CDR2 YFSETQ. CDR3 length: 12 amino acids.

V usage is TRBV2 and J usage is TRBJ2-4; D is undetermined. With 1 base removed from V and 0 bases from J, the gap between germline ends came to 7 bases. This CDR3 is 15 amino acids long. CDR1 is SNHLY, CDR2 FYNNEI, per germline. CDR3 amino acids: CASSEVAIAKNIQYF. The CDR3 DNA follows: TGTGCCAGCAGTGAAGTGGCCATAGCCAAAAACATTCAGTACTTC.

The chain couples TRBV5-5 to TRBJ2-4; D is possibly TRBD1 (7 bases). Germline V gives CDR1 SGHKS, CDR2 YYEKEE (reference sequence). The CDR3 consists of 16 residues. V was pared by 1 base and J by 7 bases, with 18 bases between. The CDR3 DNA is TGTGCCAGCAGCTTGAGTGGAACCAGGGGGGTTAACATTCAGTACTTC. Encoded protein: CASSLSGTRGVNIQYF.

This clonotype was seen a handful of times. V usage is TRBV3-1 and J usage is TRBJ2-1; D unresolved. This CDR3 is 15 amino acids long. Trimming stripped 1 base from V and 0 bases from J, with 7 bases between. Germline values: CDR1 LGHDT, CDR2 YNNKEL (reference sequence). The CDR3 spells CASSQGPFSYNEQFF. The CDR3 DNA reads as TGTGCCAGCAGCCAAGGGCCCTTCTCCTACAATGAGCAGTTCTTC.

This clonotype was seen only a few times. V gene TRBV6-5 combines with J gene TRBJ2-6, with 10 bases that match TRBD2. From germline, CDR1 is MNHEY and CDR2 SVGAGI. J gave up 0 bases and V 5 bases, and 7 bases lay outside the gene matches. The CDR3 loop spans 18 amino acids. CDR3 in DNA: TGTGCCAGCAGTAACCCTAGCGGGAGTCTCTCTGGGGCCAACGTCCTGACTTTC. Amino acids: CASSNPSGSLSGANVLTF.

The J gene is TRBJ2-1, the V gene TRBV3-1, with 7 bases fitting TRBD1. Trimming at V came to 0 bases and at J to 13 bases, leaving 9 bases not matched to a gene. The CDR3 is made up of 14 amino acids. Germline CDR1 and CDR2: LGHDT and YNNKEL (reference sequence). CDR3 residues: CASSQDSLTGAQFF. As DNA, the CDR3 is TGTGCCAGCAGCCAAGATAGTTTAACAGGGGCCCAGTTCTTC.

This clonotype was seen a handful of times. The chain recombines TRBV9 with TRBJ2-2, with no clear D. The CDR3 consists of 16 residues. Deletions cut 4 bases from V and 4 bases from J, with 17 bases between. Germline V gene lookup returns CDR1 SGDLS and CDR2 YYNGEE. The CDR3, as DNA: TGTGCCAGCAGCCCCCGGTTATCCCCGGGCACCGGGGAGCTGTTTTTT. Encoded protein: CASSPRLSPGTGELFF.

The chain uses TRBV10-3 and TRBJ2-3; 8 bases fit TRBD2. The CDR3 is 14 amino acids. Losses at the gene ends were 7 bases for V and 4 bases for J; bases not matched to a gene: 7. Looked up from germline, CDR1 is ENHRY and CDR2 is SYGVKD. This CDR3 reads CAITLGLGADTQYF. The CDR3 bases are TGTGCCATCACTTTGGGACTAGGCGCAGATACGCAGTATTTT.

This clonotype was detected only a few times. The chain recombines TRBV10-2 with TRBJ2-7; 8 bases are a match to TRBD1. The CDR3 length is 14 residues. The germline CDR1 and CDR2 sequences are WSHSY and SAAADI. V lost 5 bases, J lost 6 bases, and 9 bases stayed unmatched. CDR3: CASSQGAVSLEQYF. In DNA, the CDR3 is TGCGCCAGCAGTCAGGGGGCAGTGTCTCTCGAGCAGTACTTC.

V is TRBV5-1 and J is TRBJ2-7, with TRBD1 identical over 8 bases. V gave up 4 bases and J gave up 5 bases; unmatched junction bases: 8. The CDR3 runs 14 residues. In germline, CDR1 is SGHRS, CDR2 YFSETQ. In DNA form, the CDR3 reads TGCGCCAGCAGCCCCCGACAGGGGAGCAACGAGCAGTACTTC. The encoded protein is CASSPRQGSNEQYF.

The chain uses TRBV5-1 and TRBJ2-6; D gene unclear. The ends were cut back, 5 bases at V and 0 bases at J, with 6 bases in the middle. In germline, CDR1 is SGHRS, CDR2 YFSETQ. The CDR3 consists of 14 residues. The CDR3 nucleotides are TGCGCCAGCAGGGCAACCTCTGGGGCCAACGTCCTGACTTTC. It codes for CASRATSGANVLTF.

The chain carries TRBV29-1 and TRBJ2-1, with D uncertain. The CDR3 has 15 residues. Germline V CDR1 and CDR2: SQVTM, ANQGSEA. V was trimmed by 4 bases and J by 4 bases, leaving 17 bases between them. The CDR3 sequence is CSVARQTFPYNEQFF. CDR3 sequence (DNA): TGCAGCGTTGCCCGTCAGACCTTTCCTTACAATGAGCAGTTCTTC.

V is TRBV10-3 and J is TRBJ2-7; D is possibly TRBD2 (7 bases). CDR1 and CDR2 from the germline V gene are ENHRY and SYGVKD. V gave up 8 bases and J gave up 1 base, with 12 bases separating them. This CDR3 has 13 residues. CDR3 DNA sequence: TGTGCCATCCGGGGGGCGGATTCCTACGAGCAGTACTTC. Translated, it gives CAIRGADSYEQYF.

This clonotype was detected only a few times. This sequence joins TRBV12-3 or TRBV12-4 and TRBJ2-5; 11 nucleotides match TRBD2. This CDR3 contains 17 residues. V lost 3 bases, J lost 5 bases, and 11 bases stayed unmatched. CDR3 residues: CASSFPLASGGLETQYF. DNA of the CDR3: TGTGCCAGCAGTTTTCCCTTGGCTAGCGGGGGGTTGGAGACCCAGTACTTC.

This chain uses TRBV28 with TRBJ2-7, with D unresolved. Per the germline V gene, CDR1 is MDHEN and CDR2 is SYDVKM. The CDR3 has 14 residues. V was shortened by 5 bases and J by 0 bases, with 11 bases between the two germline ends. The CDR3 nucleotides are TGTGCCAGCAGTACCACCGGAAACTCCTACGAGCAGTACGTC. It yields the protein CASSTTGNSYEQYV.

V and J are TRBV7-9 and TRBJ2-1; maybe TRBD2 (6 bases). CDR1 SEHNR and CDR2 FQNEAQ come from the germline V gene (reference sequence). There are 15 residues in the CDR3. The ends were cut back, 5 bases at V and 8 bases at J, with 19 bases in the middle. CDR3 nucleotides: TGTGCCAGCAGCCCCGGGAGCGCCCGTGCTGATGAGCAGTTCTTC. It yields the protein CASSPGSARADEQFF.

The sample holds a few counts of this clonotype. The CDR3 protein is CASSPTSGNPGSYEQYF. CDR3 nucleotides: TGTGCCAGCAGTCCGACTAGCGGGAATCCGGGCTCCTACGAGCAGTACTTC. The chain joins TRBV6-1 to TRBJ2-7; 11 bases map to TRBD2. Germline loops: CDR1 MNHNS, CDR2 SASEGT. The CDR3 has 17 amino acids. V lost 5 bases and J lost 0; bases outside the gene matches: 9.

This CDR3 reads CASSPFKQVSGANVLTF. As DNA, the CDR3 is TGTGCCAGCAGCCCATTTAAACAGGTTTCTGGGGCCAACGTCCTGACTTTC. This chain joins TRBV5-6 and TRBJ2-6, with a possible D match to TRBD1 (5 bases). This CDR3 region has 17 residues. Looked up from germline, CDR1 is SGHDT and CDR2 is YYEEEE. V was trimmed by 4 bases and J by 1 base, leaving 15 bases between them.

The sample holds many counts of this clonotype. The gene calls are TRBV10-3 and TRBJ2-7; the D gene is possibly TRBD1 (7 bases). Between the trimmed V and J ends, which lost 6 bases and 5 bases, there was a span of 11 bases. The CDR3 spans 12 residues. Germline CDR1 is ENHRY and CDR2 is SYGVKD. CDR3 region: CAISLRGDEQYF. The CDR3 DNA follows: TGTGCCATCAGCCTCAGGGGGGACGAGCAGTACTTC.

The chain carries TRBV10-3 and TRBJ2-1; 8 bases line up with TRBD1. Per the germline V gene, CDR1 is ENHRY and CDR2 is SYGVKD. Trimming cost V 6 bases and J 4 bases; bases outside gene matches: 8. The CDR3 consists of 15 residues. CDR3 DNA sequence: TGTGCCATCAGCTCGACAGGGGTGAGGTACAATGAGCAGTTCTTC. Translation: CAISSTGVRYNEQFF.

This chain connects TRBV3-1 to TRBJ2-7, with D maybe TRBD1 (6 bases). V was cut by 4 bases and J by 7 bases, with 14 bases left in between. The germline V gene encodes CDR1 LGHDT and CDR2 YNNKEL (reference sequence). This CDR3 is built from 13 residues. CDR3 nucleotides: TGTGCCAGCAGCCCCGTCAGGGGAGCGGAGCAGTACGTC. Translating gives CASSPVRGAEQYV.

CDR3 in amino acids: CASSPPGLAGNEQFF. The DNA of the CDR3 is TGTGCCAGCTCACCACCGGGACTAGCGGGGAATGAGCAGTTCTTC. The J gene is TRBJ2-1, the V gene TRBV18, with 13 positions matching TRBD2. V lost 0 bases and J lost 7; bases outside the gene matches: 0. The CDR3 sequence is 15 residues long. Germline values: CDR1 KGHSH, CDR2 LQKENI.

Only a few counts were recorded for this clonotype. V is TRBV12-3 or TRBV12-4 and J is TRBJ2-1, with 10 positions matching TRBD2. The CDR3 loop spans 15 amino acids. The trim removed 5 bases at V and 9 bases at J, leaving 10 bases unmatched. CDR3 nucleotides: TGTGCCAGCAGTCTCCTAGCGGGAGTCCGCGTTGAGCAGTTCTTC. Its translation: CASSLLAGVRVEQFF.

This clonotype has a handful of counts. The chain employs TRBV29-1 and TRBJ1-1; D ambiguous. CDR1 is SQVTM and CDR2 is ANQGSEA in the germline V gene. The CDR3 sequence is 13 residues long. Deletions cut 0 bases from V and 1 base from J, with 6 bases between. CDR3 nucleotides: TGCAGCGTTGAAGATCCCCCGAACACTGAAGCTTTCTTT. Its translation is CSVEDPPNTEAFF.

This clonotype has just a few counts. The V gene is TRBV20-1, the J gene TRBJ2-1; TRBD2 aligns across 8 bases. CDR3 length equals 14 residues. Per the germline V gene, CDR1 is DFQATT and CDR2 is SNEGSKA (reference sequence). With V trimmed by 2 bases and J by 8 bases, 8 bases remained unmatched. The CDR3 protein is CSARPGLAFDEQFF. As DNA, the CDR3 is TGCAGTGCTAGACCCGGACTAGCTTTCGATGAGCAGTTCTTC.

The chain has TRBV28 and TRBJ1-2, with D perhaps matching TRBD1 (6 bases). Per the germline V gene, CDR1 is MDHEN and CDR2 is SYDVKM. Trimming left V 6 bases short and J 6 bases short, with 17 bases between. The CDR3 runs to 14 residues. In DNA form, the CDR3 reads TGTGCCAGCAGCCCCGGGTGGGGGCCGGATGGCTACACCTTC. Translated: CASSPGWGPDGYTF.

This clonotype was recorded a few times. This chain uses TRBV5-6 with TRBJ2-1; D unclear. The length of the CDR3 is 13 residues. V was cut by 1 base and J by 6 bases, with 8 bases left in between. The V gene's germline CDR1 is SGHDT and CDR2 YYEEEE. CDR3 residues: CASSLFNGNEQFF. The CDR3 DNA follows: TGTGCCAGCAGCTTGTTCAATGGCAATGAGCAGTTCTTC.

This clonotype was found a few times. The V call is TRBV5-1, the J call TRBJ2-2; tentative D call: TRBD1 (5 bases). The CDR3 is 17 amino acids. The ends were cut back, 0 bases at V and 0 bases at J, with 12 bases in the middle. Per the germline V gene, CDR1 is SGHRS and CDR2 is YFSETQ. CDR3 coding DNA: TGCGCCAGCAGCTTGGCCTTTGGGGCGGCGAACACCGGGGAGCTGTTTTTT. Amino acid sequence: CASSLAFGAANTGELFF.

As DNA, the CDR3 is TGCGCCAGCAGTGAGACAGGGGTGACCTACAATGAGCAGTTCTTC. It codes for CASSETGVTYNEQFF. V gene TRBV10-2 combines with J gene TRBJ2-1, with 7 positions matching TRBD1. The CDR3 is 15 amino acids. Germline-derived CDR1 and CDR2 are WSHSY and SAAADI. After removal of 2 bases from V and 2 bases from J, the junction contained 3 bases not matched to a gene.

This sequence joins TRBV7-9 and TRBJ2-1; D gene uncertain. Germline CDR1 and CDR2: SEHNR and FQNEAQ (reference sequence). The CDR3 extends over 14 amino acids. The V end lost 7 bases, the J end lost 4 bases, and 14 bases lay between the germline ends. The CDR3 region is CASTQTLGYNEQFF. CDR3 coding DNA: TGTGCCAGCACCCAGACACTGGGATACAATGAGCAGTTCTTC.